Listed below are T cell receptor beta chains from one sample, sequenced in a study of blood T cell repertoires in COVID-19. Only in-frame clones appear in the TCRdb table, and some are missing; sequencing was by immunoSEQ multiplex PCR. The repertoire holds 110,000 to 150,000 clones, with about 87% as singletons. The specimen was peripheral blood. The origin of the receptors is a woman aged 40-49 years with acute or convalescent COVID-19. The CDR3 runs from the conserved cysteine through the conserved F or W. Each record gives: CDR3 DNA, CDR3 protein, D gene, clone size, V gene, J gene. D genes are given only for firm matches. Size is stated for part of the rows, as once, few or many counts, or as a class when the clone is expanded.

cdr3_nt: TGTGCCAGCAGTCTTCCTAATCAGCCCCAGCATTTT
cdr3_aa: CASSLPNQPQHF
d_call: .
clone_size: .
v_call: TRBV28
j_call: TRBJ1-5

cdr3_nt: TGCGCCAGCAGCCAAGATCGTCCCCCCTCTAGCGGGAGGGCCCTTTCATTATACGAGCAGTACTTC
cdr3_aa: CASSQDRPPSSGRALSLYEQYF
d_call: TRBD2
clone_size: .
v_call: TRBV4-3
j_call: TRBJ2-7

cdr3_nt: TGTGCCAGCAGCGGGGACAGGGGGCGAATGATCCGGTACACTGAAGCTTTCTTT
cdr3_aa: CASSGDRGRMIRYTEAFF
d_call: TRBD1
clone_size: .
v_call: TRBV9
j_call: TRBJ1-1

cdr3_nt: TGTGCCAGCAGTTACGCAGAGGTTAGCAATCAGCCCCAGCATTTT
cdr3_aa: CASSYAEVSNQPQHF
d_call: .
clone_size: .
v_call: TRBV6-6
j_call: TRBJ1-5

cdr3_nt: TGTGCCAGCATGATTGGCGGGGCGGGAGGAGTTCGGCAGACCCAGTACTTC
cdr3_aa: CASMIGGAGGVRQTQYF
d_call: TRBD2
clone_size: .
v_call: TRBV2
j_call: TRBJ2-5

cdr3_nt: TGCGCCAGCAGCCCCCGGGGACTGGCTGGGGAGACCCAGTACTTC
cdr3_aa: CASSPRGLAGETQYF
d_call: .
clone_size: .
v_call: TRBV5-1
j_call: TRBJ2-5

cdr3_nt: TGTGCCAGCTCACCAAATTTGGTGAGGGCAGAAGCTTTCTTT
cdr3_aa: CASSPNLVRAEAFF
d_call: .
clone_size: .
v_call: TRBV18
j_call: TRBJ1-1

cdr3_nt: TGTGCCAGCAGCCCTGCCTCTACCTACGAGCAGTACTTC
cdr3_aa: CASSPASTYEQYF
d_call: .
clone_size: .
v_call: TRBV9
j_call: TRBJ2-7

cdr3_nt: TGTGCCAGTAGTTTCCCGGGACTAGCGTCTAAGGATACGCAGTATTTT
cdr3_aa: CASSFPGLASKDTQYF
d_call: TRBD2
clone_size: .
v_call: TRBV19
j_call: TRBJ2-3

cdr3_nt: TGTGCCAGCAGTTACGCGGGAGTGGGGAACTTTGAGCAGTTCTTC
cdr3_aa: CASSYAGVGNFEQFF
d_call: TRBD2
clone_size: .
v_call: TRBV6-5
j_call: TRBJ2-1

cdr3_nt: TGTGCCAGTACGACCGGGGGGGCTCGCGGCAATCAGCCCCAGCATTTT
cdr3_aa: CASTTGGARGNQPQHF
d_call: .
clone_size: few
v_call: TRBV19
j_call: TRBJ1-5

cdr3_nt: TGCGCCAGCAGCCAAGAAATTTTGTCCAGGGCGGATGGCTACACCTTC
cdr3_aa: CASSQEILSRADGYTF
d_call: .
clone_size: .
v_call: TRBV4-3
j_call: TRBJ1-2

cdr3_nt: TGTGCCTGGGACGAGAGGAGCGGGCCGTACAATGAGCAGTTCTTC
cdr3_aa: CAWDERSGPYNEQFF
d_call: .
clone_size: .
v_call: TRBV30
j_call: TRBJ2-1